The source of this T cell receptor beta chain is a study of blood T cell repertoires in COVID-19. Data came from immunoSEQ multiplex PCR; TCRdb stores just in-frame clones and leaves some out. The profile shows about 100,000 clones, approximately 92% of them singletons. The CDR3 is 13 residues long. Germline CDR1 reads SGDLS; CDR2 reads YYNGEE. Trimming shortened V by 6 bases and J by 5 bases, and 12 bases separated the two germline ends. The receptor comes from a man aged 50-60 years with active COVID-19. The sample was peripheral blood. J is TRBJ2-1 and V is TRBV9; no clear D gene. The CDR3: CASTTEADNEQFF. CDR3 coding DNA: TGTGCCAGCACCACAGAAGCCGACAATGAGCAGTTCTTC.